A single T cell receptor (beta chain) is shown here with its context. The sample comes from a study of OX40 agonist ivuxolimab in advanced cancers. The repertoire was sequenced with immunoSEQ multiplex PCR; TCRdb's copy has only in-frame clones and lacks some. The repertoire includes tens of thousands of clones, around 90% of them detected once, and roughly 5% sits in the top ten. This specimen consisted of CD4+ or CD8+ T cells sorted from blood, obtained in a trial of the OX40 agonist ivuxolimab. This receptor was identified in an adult with an advanced solid tumor such as melanoma, head and neck, liver or kidney cancer.

CDR3 bases: TGTGCCAGCAGCTTAGGGGCAGGGGGATATGGCTACACCTTC. Translating it yields CASSLGAGGYGYTF. V is TRBV7-6 and J is TRBJ1-2, with TRBD1 matching 7 bases. The CDR3 has 14 amino acids. Germline V lookup: CDR1 SGHVS, CDR2 FNYEAQ. With 1 base clipped from V and 5 bases from J, the junction kept 4 bases outside the gene matches.